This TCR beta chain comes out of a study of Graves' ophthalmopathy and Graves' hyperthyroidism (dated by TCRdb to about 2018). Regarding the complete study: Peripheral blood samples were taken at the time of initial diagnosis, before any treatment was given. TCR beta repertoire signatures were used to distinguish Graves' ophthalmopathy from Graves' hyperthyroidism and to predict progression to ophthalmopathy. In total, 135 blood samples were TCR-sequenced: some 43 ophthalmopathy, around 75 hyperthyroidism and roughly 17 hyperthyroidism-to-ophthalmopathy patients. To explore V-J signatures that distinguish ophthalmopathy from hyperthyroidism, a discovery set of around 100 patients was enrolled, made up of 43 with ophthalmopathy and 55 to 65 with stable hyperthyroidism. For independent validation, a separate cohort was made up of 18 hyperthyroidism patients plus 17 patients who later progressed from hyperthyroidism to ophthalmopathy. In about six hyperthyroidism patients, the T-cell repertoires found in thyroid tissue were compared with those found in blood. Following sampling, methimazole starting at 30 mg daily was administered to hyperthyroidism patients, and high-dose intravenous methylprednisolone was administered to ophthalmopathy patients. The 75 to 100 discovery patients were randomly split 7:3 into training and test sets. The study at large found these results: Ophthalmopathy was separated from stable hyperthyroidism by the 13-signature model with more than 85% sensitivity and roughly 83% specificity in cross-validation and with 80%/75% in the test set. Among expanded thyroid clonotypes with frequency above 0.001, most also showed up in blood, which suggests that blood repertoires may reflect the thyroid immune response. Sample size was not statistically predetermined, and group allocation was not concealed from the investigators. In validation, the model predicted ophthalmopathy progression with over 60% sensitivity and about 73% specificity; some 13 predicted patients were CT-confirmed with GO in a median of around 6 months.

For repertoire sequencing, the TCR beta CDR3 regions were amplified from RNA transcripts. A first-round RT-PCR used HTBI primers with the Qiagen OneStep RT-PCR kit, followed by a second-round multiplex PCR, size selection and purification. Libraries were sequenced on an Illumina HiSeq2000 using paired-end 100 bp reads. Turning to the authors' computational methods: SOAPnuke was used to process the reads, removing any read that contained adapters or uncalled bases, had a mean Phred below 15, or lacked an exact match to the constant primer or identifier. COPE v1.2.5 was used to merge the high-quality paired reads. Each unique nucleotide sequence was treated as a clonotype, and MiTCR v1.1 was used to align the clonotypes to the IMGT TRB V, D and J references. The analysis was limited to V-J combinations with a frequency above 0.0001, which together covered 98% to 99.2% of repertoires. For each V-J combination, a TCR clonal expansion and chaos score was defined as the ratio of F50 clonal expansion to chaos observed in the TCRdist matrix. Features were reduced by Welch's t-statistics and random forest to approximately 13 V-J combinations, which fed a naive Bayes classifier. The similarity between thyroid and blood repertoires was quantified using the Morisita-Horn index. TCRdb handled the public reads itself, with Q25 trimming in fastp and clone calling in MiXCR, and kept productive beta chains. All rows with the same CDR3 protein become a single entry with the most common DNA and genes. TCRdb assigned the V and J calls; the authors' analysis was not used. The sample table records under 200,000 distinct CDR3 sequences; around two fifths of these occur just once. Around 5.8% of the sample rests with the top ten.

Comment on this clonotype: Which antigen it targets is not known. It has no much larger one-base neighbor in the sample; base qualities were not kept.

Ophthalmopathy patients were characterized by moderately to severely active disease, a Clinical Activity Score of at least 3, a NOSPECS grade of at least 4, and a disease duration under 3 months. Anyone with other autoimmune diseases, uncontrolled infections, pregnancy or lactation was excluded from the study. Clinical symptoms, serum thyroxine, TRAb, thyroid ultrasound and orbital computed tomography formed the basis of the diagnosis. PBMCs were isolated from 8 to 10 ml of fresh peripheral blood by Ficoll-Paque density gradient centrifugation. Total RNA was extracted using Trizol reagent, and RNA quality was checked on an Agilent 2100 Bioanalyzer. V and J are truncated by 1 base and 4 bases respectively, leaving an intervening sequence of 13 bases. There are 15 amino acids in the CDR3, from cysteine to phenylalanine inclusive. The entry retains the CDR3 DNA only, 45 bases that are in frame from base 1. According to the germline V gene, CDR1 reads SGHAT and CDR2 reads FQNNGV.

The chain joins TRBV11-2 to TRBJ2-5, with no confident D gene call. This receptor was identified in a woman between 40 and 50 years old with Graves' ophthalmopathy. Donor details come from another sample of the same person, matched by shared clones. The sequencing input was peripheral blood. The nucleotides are TGTGCCAGCAGCTTAGGAGGTACCGCGATAGAGACCCAGTACTTC. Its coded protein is CASSLGGTAIETQYF.